The clone carrying this T cell receptor (beta chain) appeared many times. V shed 3 bases, J shed 5 bases, and the junction held 7 bases outside the gene matches. Germline-derived CDR1 and CDR2 are DFQATT and SNEGSKA (reference sequence). CDR3 size: 14 residues. This sample is drawn from a study of T cells in Graves' hyperthyroidism and ophthalmopathy. Background on the study: Peripheral blood was acquired at first diagnosis, ahead of any therapy whatsoever.

Clinical symptoms, serum thyroxine, TRAb, thyroid ultrasound and orbital computed tomography informed diagnoses. The source material, RNA transcripts, was used to amplify TCR beta CDR3 regions. First-round RT-PCR of the TCR CDR3 relied on the HTBI primer set. TCRdb independently ran MiXCR on the multiplex PCR reads; one entry per CDR3 protein. The sample consists of about 350,000 distinct CDR3 sequences, about a sixth of them appearing once. The V and J genes are TRBV20-1 and TRBJ1-1; 9 bases agree with TRBD1. The sample taken for sequencing was blood. This clonotype originated in a woman between 40 and 55 years old with Graves' ophthalmopathy. The CDR3 spells CSARDRGVWTEAFF. As DNA, the CDR3 is TGCAGTGCTAGGGACAGGGGAGTTTGGACTGAAGCTTTCTTT.